Below are 3 T cell receptor beta chains sequenced from a single sample in a study of CD8+CD57+ T cells in acquired aplastic anemia. TCR beta VDJ and CDR3 profiling used genomic DNA as template. TCRdb ran MiXCR on the reads and lists one entry per CDR3 protein. This sample yields hundreds of thousands of distinct CDR3 sequences, of which 65% to 80% are seen a single time; 3% to 4.5% belongs to the top ten. Specimen: sorted CD4+, CD8+, or CD8+CD57+ T cells (not recorded which) from PBMCs. These receptors were obtained from a human donor in good health, serving as a control.

The V call is TRBV5-8, the J call TRBJ1-2; D unclear. The CDR3 loop spans 11 amino acids. Germline loops: CDR1 SGHTS, CDR2 YDEGEE. The V gene lost 9 bases and the J gene lost 8 bases, with 14 bases spanning the gap. CDR3 sequence reads: CANGAKEGYTF. In DNA, the CDR3 is TGTGCCAACGGCGCTAAAGAAGGCTACACCTTC.

This clonotype was seen many times. The chain combines TRBV20-1 with TRBJ1-1; the D is unclear. This CDR3 is 12 amino acids long. V lost 3 bases and J lost 3, with 8 bases in between. Germline loops: CDR1 DFQATT, CDR2 SNEGSKA (reference sequence). CDR3 sequence reads: CSARLMDTEAFF. The CDR3 nucleotides are TGCAGTGCTAGGTTGATGGACACTGAAGCTTTCTTT.

V gene TRBV20-1 combines with J gene TRBJ2-7; 7 nucleotides align to TRBD1. Germline CDR1 reads DFQATT; CDR2 reads SNEGSKA (reference sequence). CDR3 size: 14 residues. Trimming cost V 3 bases and J 1 base; bases outside gene matches: 6. Written as DNA, the CDR3 is TGCAGTGCTAGTCTCCCAGGGGGATCCTACGAGCAGTACTTC. It encodes CSASLPGGSYEQYF.